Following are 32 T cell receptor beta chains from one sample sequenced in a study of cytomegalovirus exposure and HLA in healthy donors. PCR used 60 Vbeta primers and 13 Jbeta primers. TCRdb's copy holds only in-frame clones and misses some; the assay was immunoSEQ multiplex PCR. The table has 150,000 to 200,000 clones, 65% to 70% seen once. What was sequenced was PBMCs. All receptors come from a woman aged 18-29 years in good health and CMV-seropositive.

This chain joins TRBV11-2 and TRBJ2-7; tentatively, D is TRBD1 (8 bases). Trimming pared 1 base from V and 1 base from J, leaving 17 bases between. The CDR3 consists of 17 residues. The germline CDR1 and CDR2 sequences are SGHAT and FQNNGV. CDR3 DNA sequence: TGTGCCAGCAGCTTAGTAGGGGGGGGACAGGCATCCTACGAGCAGTACTTC. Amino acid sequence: CASSLVGGGQASYEQYF.

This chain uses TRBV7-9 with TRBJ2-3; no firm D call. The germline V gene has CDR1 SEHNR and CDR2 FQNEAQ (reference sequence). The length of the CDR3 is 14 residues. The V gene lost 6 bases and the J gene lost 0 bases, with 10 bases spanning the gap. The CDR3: CASSQVTSTDTQYF. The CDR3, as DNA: TGTGCCAGCAGTCAGGTTACTAGCACAGATACGCAGTATTTT.

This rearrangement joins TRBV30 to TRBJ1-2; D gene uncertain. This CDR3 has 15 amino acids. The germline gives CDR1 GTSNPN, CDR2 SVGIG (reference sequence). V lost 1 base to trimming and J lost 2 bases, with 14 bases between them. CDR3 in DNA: TGTGCCTGGAGTGAGTCGGCCAGGTTAAACTATGGCTACACCTTC. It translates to CAWSESARLNYGYTF.

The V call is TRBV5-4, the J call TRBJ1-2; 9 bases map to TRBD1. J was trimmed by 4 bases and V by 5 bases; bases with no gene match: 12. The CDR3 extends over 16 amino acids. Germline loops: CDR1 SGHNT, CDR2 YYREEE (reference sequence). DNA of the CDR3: TGTGCCAGCAGGGGGGGACAGGGACGACAACTCTATGGCTACACCTTC. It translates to CASRGGQGRQLYGYTF.

DNA of the CDR3: TGCGCCAGCAGCTTTGGCGGGGGAACCTACAATGAGCAGTTCTTC. It specifies CASSFGGGTYNEQFF. This chain joins TRBV5-1 and TRBJ2-1; 7 nucleotides agree with TRBD2. This CDR3 contains 15 residues. The germline V gene encodes CDR1 SGHRS and CDR2 YFSETQ. The junction had 4 bases not matched to a gene; V was cut back by 2 bases and J by 2 bases.

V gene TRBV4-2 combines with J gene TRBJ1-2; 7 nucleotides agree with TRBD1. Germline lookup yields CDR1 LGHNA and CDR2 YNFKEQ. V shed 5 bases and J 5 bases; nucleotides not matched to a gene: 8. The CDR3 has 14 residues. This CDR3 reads CASSGTADLYGYTF. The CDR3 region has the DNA TGTGCCAGCAGCGGGACAGCCGATTTATATGGCTACACCTTC.

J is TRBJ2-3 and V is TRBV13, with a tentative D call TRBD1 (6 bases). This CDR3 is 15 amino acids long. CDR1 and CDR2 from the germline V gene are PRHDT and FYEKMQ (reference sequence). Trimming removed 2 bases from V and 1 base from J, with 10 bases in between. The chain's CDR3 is CASSLYREGTDTQYF. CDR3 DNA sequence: TGTGCCAGCAGCTTATACAGGGAAGGCACAGATACGCAGTATTTT.

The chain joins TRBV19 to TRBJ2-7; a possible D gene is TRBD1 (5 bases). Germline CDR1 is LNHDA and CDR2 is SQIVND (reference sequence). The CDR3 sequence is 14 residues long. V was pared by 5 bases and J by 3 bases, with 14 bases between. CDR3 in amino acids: CASSPDRIVYEQYF. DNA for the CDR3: TGTGCCAGTAGTCCTGACAGAATCGTCTACGAGCAGTACTTC.

CDR3 coding DNA: TGTGCCAGCAGCAAGCTTTTCTCTGGGAGCGGGGAGCTGTTTTTT. Its protein is CASSKLFSGSGELFF. V usage is TRBV9 and J usage is TRBJ2-2; D possibly corresponds to TRBD2 (5 bases). Trimming took 4 bases from V and 7 from J, leaving 17 bases between them. This CDR3 spans 15 amino acids. Looked up from germline, CDR1 is SGDLS and CDR2 is YYNGEE.

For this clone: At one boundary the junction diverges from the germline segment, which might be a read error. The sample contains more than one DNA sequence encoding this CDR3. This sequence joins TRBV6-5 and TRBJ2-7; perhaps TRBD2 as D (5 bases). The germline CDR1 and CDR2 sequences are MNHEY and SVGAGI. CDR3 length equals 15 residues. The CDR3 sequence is CASSIADYRSYEQYF. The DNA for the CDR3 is TGTGCCAGCAGTATTGCTGACTACCGCTCCTATGAGCAGTACTTC.

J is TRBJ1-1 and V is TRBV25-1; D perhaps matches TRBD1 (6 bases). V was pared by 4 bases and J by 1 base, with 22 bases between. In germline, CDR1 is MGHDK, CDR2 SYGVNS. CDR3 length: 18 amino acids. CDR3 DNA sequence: TGTGCCAGCAGTGGGACGACAGGTCAGGTCGGTTGGAACACTGAAGCTTTCTTT. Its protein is CASSGTTGQVGWNTEAFF.

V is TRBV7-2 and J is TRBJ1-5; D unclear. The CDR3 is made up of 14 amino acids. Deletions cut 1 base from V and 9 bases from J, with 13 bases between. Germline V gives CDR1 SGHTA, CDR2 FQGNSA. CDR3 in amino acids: CASSLEAGLRPQHF. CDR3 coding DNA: TGTGCCAGCAGCTTAGAGGCGGGGTTGAGGCCCCAGCATTTT.

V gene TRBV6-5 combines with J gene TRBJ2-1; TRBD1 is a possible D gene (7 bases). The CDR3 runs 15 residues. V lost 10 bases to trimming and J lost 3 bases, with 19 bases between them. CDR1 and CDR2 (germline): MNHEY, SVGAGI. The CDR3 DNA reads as TGTGCCACCAAAGCAGGGGGACTCCACTACAATGAGCAGTTCTTC. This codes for CATKAGGLHYNEQFF.

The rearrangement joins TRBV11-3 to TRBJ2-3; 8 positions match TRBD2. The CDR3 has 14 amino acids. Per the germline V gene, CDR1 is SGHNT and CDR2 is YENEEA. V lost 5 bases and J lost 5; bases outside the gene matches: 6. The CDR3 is CASSPGTSQDTQYF. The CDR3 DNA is TGTGCCAGCAGCCCCGGGACTAGTCAAGATACGCAGTATTTT.

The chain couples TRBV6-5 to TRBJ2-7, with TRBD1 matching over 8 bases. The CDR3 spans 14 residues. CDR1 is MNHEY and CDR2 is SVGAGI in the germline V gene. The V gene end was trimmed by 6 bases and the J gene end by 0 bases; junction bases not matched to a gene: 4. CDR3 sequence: CASRGDRSSYEQYF. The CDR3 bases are TGTGCCAGCAGAGGGGACAGGAGCTCCTACGAGCAGTACTTC.

The CDR3 reads CATSSRGFRSQPQHF. The DNA of the CDR3 is TGTGCCACCAGCAGCCGGGGGTTCCGGAGTCAGCCCCAGCATTTT. The chain is built from TRBV15 and TRBJ1-5; D is perhaps TRBD1 (5 bases). This CDR3 region has 15 residues. V was pared by 3 bases and J by 6 bases, with 15 bases between. The germline gives CDR1 LNHNV, CDR2 YYDKDF (reference sequence).

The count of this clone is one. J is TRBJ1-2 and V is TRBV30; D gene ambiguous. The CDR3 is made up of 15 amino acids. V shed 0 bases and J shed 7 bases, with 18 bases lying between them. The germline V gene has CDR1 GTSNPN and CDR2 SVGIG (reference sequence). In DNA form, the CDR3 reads TGTGCCTGGAGTGTATATGTAACGGGTCCTCGTGGCTACACCTTC. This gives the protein CAWSVYVTGPRGYTF.

Here the CDR3 DNA reads TGTGCCAGCGAGCGGACGCCGAACACTGAAGCTTTCTTT. Encoded protein: CASERTPNTEAFF. The rearrangement links TRBV7-9 to TRBJ1-1; D unclear. Germline assignment: CDR1 SEHNR and CDR2 FQNEAQ (reference sequence). The CDR3 covers 13 residues. With 8 bases removed from V and 1 base from J, the gap between germline ends came to 11 bases.

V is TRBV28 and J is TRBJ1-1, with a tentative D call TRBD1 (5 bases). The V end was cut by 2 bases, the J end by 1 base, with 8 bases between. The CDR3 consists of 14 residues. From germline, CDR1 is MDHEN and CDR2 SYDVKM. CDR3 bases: TGTGCCAGCAGTTTAGGCCAGGGGAACACTGAAGCTTTCTTT. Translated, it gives CASSLGQGNTEAFF.

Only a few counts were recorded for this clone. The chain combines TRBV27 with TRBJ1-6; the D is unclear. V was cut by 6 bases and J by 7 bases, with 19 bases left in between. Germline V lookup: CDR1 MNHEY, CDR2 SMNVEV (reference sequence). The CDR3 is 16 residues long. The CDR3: CASRRGYVAGNSPLHF. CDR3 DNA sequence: TGTGCCAGCAGACGCGGTTATGTGGCGGGGAATTCACCCCTCCACTTT.

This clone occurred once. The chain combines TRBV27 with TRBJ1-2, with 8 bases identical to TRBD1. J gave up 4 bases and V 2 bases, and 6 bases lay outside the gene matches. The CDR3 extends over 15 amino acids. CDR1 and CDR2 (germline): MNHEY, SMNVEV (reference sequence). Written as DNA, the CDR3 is TGTGCCAGCAGTTTAAATCAGGGGGCTGGCTATGGCTACACCTTC. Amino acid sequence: CASSLNQGAGYGYTF.

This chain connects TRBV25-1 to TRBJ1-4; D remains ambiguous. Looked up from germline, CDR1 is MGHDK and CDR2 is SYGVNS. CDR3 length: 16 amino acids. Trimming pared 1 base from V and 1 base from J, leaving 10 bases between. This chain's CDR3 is CASSESGTETNEKLFF. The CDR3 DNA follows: TGTGCCAGCAGTGAATCAGGAACAGAAACTAATGAAAAACTGTTTTTT.

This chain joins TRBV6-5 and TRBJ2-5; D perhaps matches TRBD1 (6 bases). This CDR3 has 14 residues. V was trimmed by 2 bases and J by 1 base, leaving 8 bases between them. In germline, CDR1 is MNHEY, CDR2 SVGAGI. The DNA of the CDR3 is TGTGCCAGCAGTTACGGGGGCTCCCAAGAGACCCAGTACTTC. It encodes CASSYGGSQETQYF.

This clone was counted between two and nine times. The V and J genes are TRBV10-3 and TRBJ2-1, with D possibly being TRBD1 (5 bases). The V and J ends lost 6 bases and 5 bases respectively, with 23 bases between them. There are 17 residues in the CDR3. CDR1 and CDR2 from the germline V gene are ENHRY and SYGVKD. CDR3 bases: TGTGCCATCAGCCCGCGACGCGCTGGGGCCGGCGACAATGAGCAGTTCTTC. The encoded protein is CAISPRRAGAGDNEQFF.

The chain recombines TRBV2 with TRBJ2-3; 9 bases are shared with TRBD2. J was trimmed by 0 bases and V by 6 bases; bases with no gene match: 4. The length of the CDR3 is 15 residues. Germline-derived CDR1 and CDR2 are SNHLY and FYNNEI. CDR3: CASRPTSGSTDTQYF. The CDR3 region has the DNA TGTGCCAGCAGGCCAACTAGCGGGAGCACAGATACGCAGTATTTT.

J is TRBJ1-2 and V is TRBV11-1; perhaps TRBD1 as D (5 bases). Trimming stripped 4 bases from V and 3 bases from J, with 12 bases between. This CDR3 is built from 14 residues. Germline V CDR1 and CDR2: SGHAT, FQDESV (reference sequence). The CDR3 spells CASSSGPGYYGYTF. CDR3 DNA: TGTGCCAGCAGCTCAGGGCCCGGGTACTATGGCTACACCTTC.

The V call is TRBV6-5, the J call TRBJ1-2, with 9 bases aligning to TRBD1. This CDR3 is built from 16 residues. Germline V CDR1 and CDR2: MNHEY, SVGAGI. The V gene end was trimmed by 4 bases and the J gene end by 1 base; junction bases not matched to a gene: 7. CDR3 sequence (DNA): TGTGCCAGCAGTTCTACAGGGGGCTGGAGTAACTATGGCTACACCTTC. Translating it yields CASSSTGGWSNYGYTF.

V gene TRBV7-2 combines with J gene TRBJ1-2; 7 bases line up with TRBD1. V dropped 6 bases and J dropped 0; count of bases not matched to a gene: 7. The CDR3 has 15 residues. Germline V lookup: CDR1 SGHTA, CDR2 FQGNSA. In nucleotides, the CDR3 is TGTGCCAGCAGAGGGACAGACAAGACTAACTATGGCTACACCTTC. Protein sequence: CASRGTDKTNYGYTF.

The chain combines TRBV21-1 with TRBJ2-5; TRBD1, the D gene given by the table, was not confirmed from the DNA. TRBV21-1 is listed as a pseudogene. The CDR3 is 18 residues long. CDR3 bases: TGTGCCAGCAGCATACTTGACTACCGGGACAGGGGAGAAGAGACCCAGTACTTC. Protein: CASSILDYRDRGEETQYF.

CDR3 sequence: CASSPVQVNEKLFF. CDR3 DNA sequence: TGTGCCAGCTCACCAGTCCAGGTTAATGAAAAACTGTTTTTT. V is TRBV18 and J is TRBJ1-4; D is unresolved. V lost 2 bases and J lost 4, with 8 bases in between. Germline loops: CDR1 KGHSH, CDR2 LQKENI. The CDR3 spans 14 residues.

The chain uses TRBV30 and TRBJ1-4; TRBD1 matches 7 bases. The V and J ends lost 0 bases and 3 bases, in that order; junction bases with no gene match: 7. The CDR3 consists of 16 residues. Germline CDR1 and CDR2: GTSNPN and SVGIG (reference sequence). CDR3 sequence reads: CAWSVQGLPANEKLFF. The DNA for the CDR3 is TGTGCCTGGAGTGTACAGGGGCTCCCTGCTAATGAAAAACTGTTTTTT.

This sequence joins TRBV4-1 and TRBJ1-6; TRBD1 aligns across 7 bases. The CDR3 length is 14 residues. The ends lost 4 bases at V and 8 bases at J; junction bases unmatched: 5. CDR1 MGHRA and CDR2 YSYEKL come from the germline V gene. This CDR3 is CASSPDRYDSPLHF. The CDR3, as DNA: TGCGCCAGCAGCCCGGACAGGTACGATTCACCCCTCCACTTT.